Below, 14 T cell receptor beta chains from the same sample are listed, as sequenced in a study of blood T cell repertoires in COVID-19. The method was immunoSEQ multiplex PCR; TCRdb's version includes in-frame clones alone and lacks a portion of them. The sample consists of about 180,000 clones, 80% to 90% of them appearing once. The sample taken for sequencing was peripheral blood. Source of these receptors: a man in his sixties with acute or convalescent COVID-19.

As DNA, the CDR3 is TGTGCCTGGAGTGTACGGTCACAGGGGGGACCGAGCGAGCAGTACTTC. Translated: CAWSVRSQGGPSEQYF. The V call is TRBV30, the J call TRBJ2-7, with 8 bases matching TRBD1. The germline gives CDR1 GTSNPN, CDR2 SVGIG (reference sequence). The CDR3 spans 16 residues. J gave up 6 bases and V 0 bases, and 13 bases lay outside the gene matches.

The chain uses TRBV19 and TRBJ2-1; 11 nucleotides match TRBD2. The CDR3 is 19 residues long. The germline V gene encodes CDR1 LNHDA and CDR2 SQIVND (reference sequence). The V and J ends lost 2 bases and 3 bases, in that order; junction bases with no gene match: 12. The CDR3 nucleotides read TGTGCCAGTAGTATATCCCCCCAGCGACTAGCGGGACTCTACAATGAGCAGTTCTTC. This translates into CASSISPQRLAGLYNEQFF.

The V and J genes are TRBV7-2 and TRBJ1-1; perhaps TRBD1 as D (5 bases). Looked up from germline, CDR1 is SGHTA and CDR2 is FQGNSA. This CDR3 contains 15 residues. V was shortened by 5 bases and J by 5 bases, with 18 bases between the two germline ends. In DNA, the CDR3 is TGTGCCAGCAGCCTACCCCGACAGATGAGGACTGAAGCTTTCTTT. It specifies CASSLPRQMRTEAFF.

The chain joins TRBV5-4 to TRBJ2-4; TRBD2 matches 9 bases. The V gene end was trimmed by 0 bases and the J gene end by 1 base; junction bases not matched to a gene: 8. CDR1 and CDR2 (germline): SGHNT, YYREEE (reference sequence). CDR3 length: 18 amino acids. Here the CDR3 reads CASSLVGGRAAAKNIQYF. CDR3 DNA sequence: TGTGCCAGCAGCTTGGTTGGCGGGAGGGCCGCGGCCAAAAACATTCAGTACTTC.

The rearrangement uses TRBV5-5 and TRBJ1-5; 9 bases agree with TRBD1. V was pared by 4 bases and J by 2 bases, with 4 bases of the junction left unmatched. Germline V gene lookup returns CDR1 SGHKS and CDR2 YYEKEE (reference sequence). The CDR3 contains 15 residues. The CDR3 bases are TGTGCCAGCAGCCATCGGACAGGGGGCAATCAGCCCCAGCATTTT. This translates into CASSHRTGGNQPQHF.

This clone appeared once. The germline gene is not matched at one end of the junction; a read error may be the cause. The V and J genes are TRBV20-1 and TRBJ2-1; the D gene is possibly TRBD2 (6 bases). Looked up from germline, CDR1 is DFQATT and CDR2 is SNEGSKA (reference sequence). This CDR3 contains 10 residues. The CDR3 loop is CSAASGTRVF. The CDR3 DNA follows: TGCAGTGCTGCCTCCGGGACTCGGGTCTTC.

The chain uses TRBV6-2 or TRBV6-3 and TRBJ2-3, with a weak D call TRBD2 (6 bases). Per germline, CDR1 MNHEY and CDR2 SVGEGT. The CDR3 has 15 amino acids. V gave up 0 bases and J gave up 5 bases, with 12 bases separating them. Written as DNA, the CDR3 is TGTGCCAGCAGTTACTCGAAATTGGGGGGAGATACGCAGTATTTT. Residues: CASSYSKLGGDTQYF.

The rearrangement joins TRBV6-5 to TRBJ2-7, with D possibly being TRBD1 (6 bases). V lost 5 bases and J 0 bases, leaving 14 bases between the germline ends. This CDR3 is built from 15 residues. Per the germline V gene, CDR1 is MNHEY and CDR2 is SVGAGI. In DNA form, the CDR3 reads TGTGCCAGCAGTCAGACAGGTTCTAGCTCCTACGAGCAGTACTTC. Translated, it gives CASSQTGSSSYEQYF.

The chain links TRBV29-1 to TRBJ2-1, with 7 positions matching TRBD2. This CDR3 contains 15 residues. Unmatched junction bases numbered 12, after V lost 7 bases and J lost 3 bases. In germline, CDR1 is SQVTM, CDR2 ANQGSEA. Here the CDR3 DNA reads TGCAGCGCCGAAAGCGCTAGCGGAAACTACAATGAGCAGTTCTTC. Amino acids: CSAESASGNYNEQFF.

The V gene is TRBV30, the J gene TRBJ2-6; D is ambiguous. The CDR3 runs 17 residues. Germline CDR1 GTSNPN, CDR2 SVGIG (reference sequence). V was clipped by 5 bases and J by 0 bases, with 17 bases between them. CDR3 sequence (DNA): TGTGCCTGGCGAACTAACGGGTCTCCCTCTGGGGCCAACGTCCTGACTTTC. Translating gives CAWRTNGSPSGANVLTF.

The V call is TRBV7-2, the J call TRBJ2-7; 8 bases agree with TRBD1. Per the germline V gene, CDR1 is SGHTA and CDR2 is FQGNSA. The trim removed 5 bases at V and 0 bases at J, leaving 6 bases unmatched. There are 15 residues in the CDR3. CDR3 DNA sequence: TGTGCCAGCAGCGAAACAGGGGGGAGCTCCTACGAGCAGTACTTC. Translation: CASSETGGSSYEQYF.

The rearrangement joins TRBV20-1 to TRBJ2-2, with 10 bases aligning to TRBD2. J lost 5 bases, V lost 3 bases, and 12 bases had no gene match. The CDR3 totals 17 residues. Germline values: CDR1 DFQATT, CDR2 SNEGSKA (reference sequence). The CDR3 DNA reads as TGCAGTGCTAGTGGGCTAGCGGGAGCCTCGGGGACCGGGGAGCTGTTTTTT. Protein product: CSASGLAGASGTGELFF.

This chain uses TRBV7-2 with TRBJ1-4, with 9 bases lining up with TRBD1. The trim removed 5 bases at V and 2 bases at J, leaving 3 bases unmatched. The germline V gene encodes CDR1 SGHTA and CDR2 FQGNSA. This CDR3 has 15 residues. The CDR3 loop is CASSRGQGTNEKLFF. The CDR3 nucleotides read TGTGCCAGCAGCCGCGGACAGGGGACTAATGAAAAACTGTTTTTT. The full variable domain, in which reference TRBV7-2 and TRBJ1-4 provide the parts outside the CDR3, is GAGVSQSPSNKVTEKGKDVELRCDPISGHTALYWYRQSLGQGLEFLIYFQGNSAPDKSGLPSDRFSAERTGGSVSTLTIQRTQQEDSAVYLCASSRGQGTNEKLFFGSGTQLSVL.

The chain recombines TRBV5-5 with TRBJ2-1, with D tentatively TRBD2 (6 bases). V dropped 4 bases and J dropped 6 bases, with 23 bases sitting between them. CDR1 and CDR2 from the germline V gene are SGHKS and YYEKEE (reference sequence). The CDR3 runs to 17 residues. CDR3 coding DNA: TGTGCCAGCAGCCCGGCCCGAGGGCGGGCGGGATTCAATGAGCAGTTCTTC. It encodes CASSPARGRAGFNEQFF.